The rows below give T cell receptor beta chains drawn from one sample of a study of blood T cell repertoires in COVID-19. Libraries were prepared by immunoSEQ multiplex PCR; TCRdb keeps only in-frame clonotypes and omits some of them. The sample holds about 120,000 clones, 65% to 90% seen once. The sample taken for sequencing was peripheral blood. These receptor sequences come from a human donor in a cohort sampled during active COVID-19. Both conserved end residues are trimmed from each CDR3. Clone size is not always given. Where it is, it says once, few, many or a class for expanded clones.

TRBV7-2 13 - ASLKDRAAIETQY
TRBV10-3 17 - AISESPPGQPSGANVLT
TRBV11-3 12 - ASSSWTRPYEQY
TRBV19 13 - ASSFGTGGPDTQY
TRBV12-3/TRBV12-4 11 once ASSLAGRRGKH
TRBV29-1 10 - SAFDRRYEQY
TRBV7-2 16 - ASSLGDRGGTGNQPQH
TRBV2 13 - ASSDGTGPNEKLF
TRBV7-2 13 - ASSLAHRGSYEQY
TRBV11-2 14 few ASSLVSAGGLWKQF
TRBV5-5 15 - ASSYRQDSLYNSPLH
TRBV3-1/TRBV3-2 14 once ASSRAGGMGTGELF
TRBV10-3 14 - AISPTLAGKGNEQF
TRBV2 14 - ASTLIRGQGNSPLH